The 4 T cell receptor beta chains below come from one sample, sequenced in a study of molecular identifiers for immune sequencing clone quantification (dated by TCRdb to between 2018 and 2020). Library method: PCR. Sequencing used an Illumina HiSeq 4000. Clones were called with MiXCR by TCRdb after fastp trimmed the public reads at Q25, and only in-frame beta chains were retained. Rows matching on CDR3 protein sequence are summarized as one entry with the most common DNA and genes. This sample holds more than 300,000 distinct CDR3 sequences; roughly a fifth were observed only once. The ten largest clones add up to approximately 0.8% of the sample. The sequenced sample consisted of naive CD8+ T cells from blood, with Jurkat cell RNA spiked in. The label giving this sample's cell subset or site can be read as: FACS-sorted CD8+CD4-CCR7+CD45RA+ naive T cells. The receptors stem from a human donor in good health. Some libraries in this study had Jurkat cell RNA spiked in.

This clonotype was observed at least ten times. At one of its ends the junction is not consistent with the germline gene, which may arise from a read error. This chain connects TRBV7-9 to TRBJ2-5, with a tentative D call TRBD2 (7 bases). The germline CDR1 and CDR2 sequences are SEHNR and FQNEAQ (reference sequence). This CDR3 has 12 amino acids. CDR3 coding DNA: TGTGCCAGCAGCTTTGCGGGGGCGCAGGTGGTCTTC. Residues: CASSFAGAQVVF.

This clonotype appeared many times. The chain uses TRBV12-3 or TRBV12-4 and TRBJ2-5; TRBD2 matches at 10 bases. The CDR3 runs to 14 residues. The V gene end was trimmed by 1 base and the J gene end by 5 bases; junction bases not matched to a gene: 1. The CDR3: CASSLGAGGETQYF. CDR3 DNA sequence: TGTGCCAGCAGTTTAGGAGCGGGAGGGGAGACCCAGTACTTC.

The V and J genes are TRBV6-2 or TRBV6-3 and TRBJ2-5; possible D gene TRBD1, 6 bases. The CDR3 spans 13 residues. The V end was cut by 5 bases, the J end by 2 bases, with 9 bases between. In germline, CDR1 is MNHEY, CDR2 SVGEGT. The chain's CDR3 is CASSGQIQETQYF. DNA of the CDR3: TGTGCCAGCAGTGGACAGATTCAAGAGACCCAGTACTTC.

The J gene is TRBJ1-1, the V gene TRBV27; D ambiguous. The germline V gene has CDR1 MNHEY and CDR2 SMNVEV (reference sequence). With 6 bases removed from V and 2 bases from J, the gap between germline ends came to 10 bases. This CDR3 contains 13 residues. CDR3 sequence (DNA): TGTGCCAGCAGGATCGGGTATAACACTGAAGCTTTCTTT. Its translation: CASRIGYNTEAFF.